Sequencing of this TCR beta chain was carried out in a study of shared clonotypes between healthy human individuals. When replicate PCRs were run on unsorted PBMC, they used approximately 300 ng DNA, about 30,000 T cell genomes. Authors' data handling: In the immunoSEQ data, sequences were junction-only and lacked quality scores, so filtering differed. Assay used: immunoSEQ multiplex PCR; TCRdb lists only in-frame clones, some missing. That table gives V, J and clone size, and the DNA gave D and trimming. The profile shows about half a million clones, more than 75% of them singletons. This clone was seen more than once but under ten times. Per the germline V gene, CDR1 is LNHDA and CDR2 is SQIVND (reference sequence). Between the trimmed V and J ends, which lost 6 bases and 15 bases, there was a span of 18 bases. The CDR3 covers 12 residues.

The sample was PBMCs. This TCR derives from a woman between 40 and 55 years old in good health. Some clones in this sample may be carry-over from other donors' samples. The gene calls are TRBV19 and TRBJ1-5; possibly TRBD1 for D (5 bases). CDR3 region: CASSPSRVRLHF. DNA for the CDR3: TGTGCCAGTAGCCCCTCCAGGGTGAGGTTGCATTTT.